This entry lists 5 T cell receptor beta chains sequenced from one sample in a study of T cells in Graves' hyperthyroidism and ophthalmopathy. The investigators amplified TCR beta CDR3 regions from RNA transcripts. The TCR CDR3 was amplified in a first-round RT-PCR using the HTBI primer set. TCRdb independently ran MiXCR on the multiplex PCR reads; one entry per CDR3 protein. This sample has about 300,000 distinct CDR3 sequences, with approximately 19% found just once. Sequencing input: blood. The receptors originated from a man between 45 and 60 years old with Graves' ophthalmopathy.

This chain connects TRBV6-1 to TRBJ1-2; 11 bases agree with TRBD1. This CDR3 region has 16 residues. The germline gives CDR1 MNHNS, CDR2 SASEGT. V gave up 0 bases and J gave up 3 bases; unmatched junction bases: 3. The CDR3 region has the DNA TGTGCCAGCAGTGAAGCCGGACAGGGGGCATACTATGGCTACACCTTC. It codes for CASSEAGQGAYYGYTF.

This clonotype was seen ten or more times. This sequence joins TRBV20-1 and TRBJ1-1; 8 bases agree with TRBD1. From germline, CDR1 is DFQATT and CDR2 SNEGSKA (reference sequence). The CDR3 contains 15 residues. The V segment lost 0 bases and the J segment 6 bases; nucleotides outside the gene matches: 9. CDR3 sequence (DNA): TGCAGTGCTAGAGATCTGACAGGGGATACCCCTGAAGCTTTCTTT. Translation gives CSARDLTGDTPEAFF.

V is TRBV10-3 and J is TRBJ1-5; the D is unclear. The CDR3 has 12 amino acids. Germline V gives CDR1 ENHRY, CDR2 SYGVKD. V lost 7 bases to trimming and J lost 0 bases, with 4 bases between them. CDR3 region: CAIKGSNQPQHF. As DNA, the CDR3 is TGTGCCATCAAGGGTAGCAATCAGCCCCAGCATTTT.

The CDR3 region has the DNA TGTGCCAGCAGTCCGGAGGACCTAATCCTCCTCGAGCAGTACTTC. Amino acids: CASSPEDLILLEQYF. The rearrangement uses TRBV6-1 and TRBJ2-7, with a tentative D call TRBD2 (5 bases). Trimming removed 5 bases from V and 6 bases from J, with 20 bases in between. CDR3 length: 15 residues. The V gene's germline CDR1 is MNHNS and CDR2 SASEGT.

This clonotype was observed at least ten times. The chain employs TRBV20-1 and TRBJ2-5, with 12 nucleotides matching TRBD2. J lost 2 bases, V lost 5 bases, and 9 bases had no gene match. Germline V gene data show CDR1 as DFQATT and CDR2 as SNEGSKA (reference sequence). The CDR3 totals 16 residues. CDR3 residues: CSAPLSSGREQETQYF. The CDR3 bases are TGCAGTGCTCCCTTGTCTAGCGGGAGGGAACAAGAGACCCAGTACTTC.